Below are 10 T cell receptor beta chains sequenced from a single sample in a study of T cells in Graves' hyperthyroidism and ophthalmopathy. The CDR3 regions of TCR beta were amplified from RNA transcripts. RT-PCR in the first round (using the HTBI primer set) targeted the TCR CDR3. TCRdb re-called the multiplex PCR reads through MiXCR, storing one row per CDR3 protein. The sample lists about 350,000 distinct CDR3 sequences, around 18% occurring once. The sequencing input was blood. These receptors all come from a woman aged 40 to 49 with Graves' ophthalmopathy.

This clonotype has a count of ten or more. Written as DNA, the CDR3 is TGTGCCAGCAGCTTAGGGAGGCTAGCGGGAGCCCTGTTCAGGGGGGCCAACGTCCTGACTTTC. Amino acids: CASSLGRLAGALFRGANVLTF. The chain employs TRBV11-3 and TRBJ2-6; the match to TRBD2 covers 10 bases. The CDR3 contains 21 residues. CDR1 is SGHNT and CDR2 is YENEEA in the germline V gene. V trimming: 1 base; J trimming: 4 bases; junction bases outside the gene matches: 16.

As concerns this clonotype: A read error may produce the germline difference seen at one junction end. CDR3 nucleotides: TGTGCTAGCAGCTCGATTGGGGGGCAAGAGACCCAGTACTTC. Amino acids: CASSSIGGQETQYF. This chain joins TRBV7-7 and TRBJ2-5, with a tentative D call TRBD2 (6 bases). The germline CDR1 and CDR2 sequences are SSHAT and FNYEAQ (reference sequence). The CDR3 has 14 amino acids.

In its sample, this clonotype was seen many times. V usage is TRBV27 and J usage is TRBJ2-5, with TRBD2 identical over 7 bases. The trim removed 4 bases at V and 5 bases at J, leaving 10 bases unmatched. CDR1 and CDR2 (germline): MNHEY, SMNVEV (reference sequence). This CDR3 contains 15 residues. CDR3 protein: CASSSLGGRAETQYF. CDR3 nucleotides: TGTGCCAGCAGTTCCCTAGGAGGGAGGGCTGAGACCCAGTACTTC.

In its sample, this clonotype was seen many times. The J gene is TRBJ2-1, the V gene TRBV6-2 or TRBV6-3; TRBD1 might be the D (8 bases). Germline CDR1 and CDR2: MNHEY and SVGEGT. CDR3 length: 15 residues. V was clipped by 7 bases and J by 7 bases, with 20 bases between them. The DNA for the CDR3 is TGTGCCAGCACTACCCGGGACAGGCGGGGGAATGAGCAGTTCTTC. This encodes CASTTRDRRGNEQFF.

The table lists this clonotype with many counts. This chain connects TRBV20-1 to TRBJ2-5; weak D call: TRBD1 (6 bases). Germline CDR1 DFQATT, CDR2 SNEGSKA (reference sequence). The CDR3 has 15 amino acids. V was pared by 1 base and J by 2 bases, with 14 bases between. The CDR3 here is CSARVPPGQQETQYF. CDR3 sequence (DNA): TGCAGTGCTAGAGTCCCCCCGGGACAACAAGAGACCCAGTACTTC.

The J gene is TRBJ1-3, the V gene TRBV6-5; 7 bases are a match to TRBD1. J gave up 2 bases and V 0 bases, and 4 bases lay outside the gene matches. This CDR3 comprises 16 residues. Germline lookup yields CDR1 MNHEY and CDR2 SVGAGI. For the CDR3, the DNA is TGTGCCAGCAGTTACTCGAGGGGGCCCACTGGAAACACCATATATTTT. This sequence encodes CASSYSRGPTGNTIYF.

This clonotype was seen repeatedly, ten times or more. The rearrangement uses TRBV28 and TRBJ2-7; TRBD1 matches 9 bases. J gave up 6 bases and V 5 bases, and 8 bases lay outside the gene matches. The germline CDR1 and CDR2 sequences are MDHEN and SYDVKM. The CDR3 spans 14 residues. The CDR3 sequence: CASSITGTGIEQYF. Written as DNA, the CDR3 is TGTGCCAGCAGTATAACCGGGACAGGGATCGAGCAGTACTTC.

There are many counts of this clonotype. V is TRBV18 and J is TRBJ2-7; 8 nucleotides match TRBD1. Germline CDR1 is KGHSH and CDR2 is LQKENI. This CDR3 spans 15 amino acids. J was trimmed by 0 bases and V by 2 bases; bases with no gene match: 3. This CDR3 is CASSPRTGNSYEQYF. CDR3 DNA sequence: TGTGCCAGCTCACCAAGGACAGGGAACTCCTACGAGCAGTACTTC. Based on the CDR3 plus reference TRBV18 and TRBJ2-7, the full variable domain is NAGVMQNPRHLVRRRGQEARLRCSPMKGHSHVYWYRQLPEEGLKFMVYLQKENIIDESGMPKERFSAEFPKEGPSILRIQQVVRGDSAAYFCASSPRTGNSYEQYFGPGTRLTVT.

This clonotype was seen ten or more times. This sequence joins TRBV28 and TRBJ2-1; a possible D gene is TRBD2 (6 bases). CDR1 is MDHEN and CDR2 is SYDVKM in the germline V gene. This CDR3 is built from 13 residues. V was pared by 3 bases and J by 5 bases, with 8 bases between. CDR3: CASSFRTNNEQFF. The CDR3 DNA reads TGTGCCAGCAGTTTCCGGACTAACAATGAGCAGTTCTTC.

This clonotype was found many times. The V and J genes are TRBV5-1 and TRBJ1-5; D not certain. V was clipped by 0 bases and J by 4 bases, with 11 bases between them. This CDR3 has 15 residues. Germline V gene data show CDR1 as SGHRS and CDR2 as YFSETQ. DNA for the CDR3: TGCGCCAGCAGCTTGGAAGGCACAACTAATCAGCCCCAGCATTTT. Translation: CASSLEGTTNQPQHF.